This is a list of T cell receptor beta chains from one sample in a study of response to subunit inactivated influenza vaccine. TCRdb redid the calling of the RT-PCR reads with MiXCR, one entry per CDR3 protein. The sample lists hundreds of thousands of distinct CDR3 sequences; 12% were seen once. The sequenced sample was PBMCs from blood, obtained on the day of vaccination. These receptors originate from a man aged 50 to 59 who received an inactivated influenza vaccine. The CDR3 runs from the conserved cysteine through the conserved F or W. D genes are given only for firm matches. The size field is filled for only some rows; it gives once, few, many or a size class.

.	TRBV29-1	TRBD2	TRBJ2-3	CSVEDLAGVTDTQYF	TGCAGCGTTGAAGACCTAGCGGGAGTTACAGATACGCAGTATTTT
.	TRBV20-1	.	TRBJ1-2	CSASRTANYGYTF	TGCAGTGCTAGCCGGACAGCTAACTATGGCTACACCTTC
few	TRBV5-1	.	TRBJ1-6	CASRSGPINSPLHF	TGCGCCAGCAGATCTGGGCCGATTAATTCACCCCTCCACTTT
few	TRBV7-9	.	TRBJ2-3	CASSTLANTQYF	TGTGCCAGCAGTACTCTAGCGAATACGCAGTATTTT
.	TRBV3-1	TRBD1	TRBJ2-4	CASSQEGRDRAPYF	TGTGCCAGCAGCCAAGAGGGCCGGGACAGGGCCCCGTACTTC
few	TRBV7-2	TRBD1	TRBJ2-1	CASSLGPGGSKEQFF	TGTGCCAGCAGCTTAGGTCCAGGGGGCTCTAAGGAGCAGTTCTTC
many	TRBV4-2	.	TRBJ2-2	CASSQAYRTGELFF	TGTGCCAGCAGCCAAGCCTATAGGACCGGGGAGCTGTTTTTT
few	TRBV28	.	TRBJ2-7	CASSPTTGPRSYEQYF	TGTGCCAGCAGCCCTACCACAGGGCCCCGCTCTTACGAGCAGTACTTC
.	TRBV7-2	.	TRBJ2-3	CASTIGGARTDTQYF	TGTGCCAGCACCATTGGGGGGGCCCGCACAGATACGCAGTATTTT
few	TRBV24-1	.	TRBJ2-2	CATSDTPGHSGGELFF	TGTGCCACCAGTGATACCCCGGGACACTCCGGCGGGGAGCTGTTTTTT
few	TRBV20-1	TRBD2	TRBJ2-1	CSASPGLGSSSYNEQFF	TGCAGTGCTAGCCCGGGACTAGGTTCTAGCTCCTACAATGAGCAGTTCTTC
many	TRBV5-6	.	TRBJ2-3	CASSLPQGSTDTQYF	TGTGCCAGCAGCCTACCGCAGGGGAGCACAGATACGCAGTATTTT
many	TRBV3-1	TRBD1	TRBJ1-1	CASSHRQGSPEAFF	TGTGCCAGCAGCCACAGACAGGGGAGCCCTGAAGCTTTCTTT
many	TRBV3-1	.	TRBJ1-5	CASSRGAGNQPQHF	TGTGCCAGCAGCCGGGGAGCGGGCAATCAGCCCCAGCATTTT
.	TRBV6-5	.	TRBJ1-3	CASRIAGNTIYF	TGTGCCAGCAGGATCGCTGGAAACACCATATATTTT
.	TRBV5-6	TRBD2	TRBJ2-1	CASSGLAGVRGGYNEQFF	TGTGCCAGCAGCGGACTAGCGGGAGTAAGGGGAGGCTACAATGAGCAGTTCTTC
.	TRBV9	.	TRBJ1-1	CASSVTPGIGAFF	TGTGCCAGCAGCGTAACCCCCGGGATTGGGGCTTTCTTT
.	TRBV11-2	.	TRBJ2-1	CASSLDSPDEQFF	TGTGCCAGCAGCTTAGATAGTCCAGATGAGCAGTTCTTC
many	TRBV5-1	.	TRBJ2-5	CASSDGAQGTQYF	TGCGCCAGCAGTGATGGGGCCCAGGGGACCCAGTACTTC
few	TRBV5-1	TRBD1	TRBJ2-1	CASSSGTGVNEQFF	TGCGCCAGCAGCTCCGGGACAGGGGTTAATGAGCAGTTCTTC
.	TRBV10-3	TRBD1	TRBJ2-4	CAIGGSSRNIQYF	TGTGCCATAGGGGGCTCGAGCCGAAACATTCAGTACTTC
many	TRBV5-1	TRBD1	TRBJ2-2	CASSWTGTANTGELFF	TGCGCCAGCAGCTGGACAGGGACCGCGAACACCGGGGAGCTGTTTTTT
few	TRBV9	.	TRBJ2-5	CASSPRYGVWETQYF	TGTGCCAGCAGCCCCAGATACGGGGTGTGGGAGACCCAGTACTTC
many	TRBV12-3/TRBV12-4	.	TRBJ2-2	CASSLGGTANTGELFF	TGTGCCAGCAGTTTAGGGGGGACGGCGAACACCGGGGAGCTGTTTTTT
.	TRBV7-2	.	TRBJ1-5	CASSLAAGSGQPQHF	TGTGCCAGCAGCTTAGCGGCAGGGTCTGGTCAGCCCCAGCATTTT
few	TRBV20-1	.	TRBJ1-4	CSVRSENEKLFF	TGCAGTGTAAGGTCGGAGAATGAAAAACTGTTTTTT
few	TRBV10-3	.	TRBJ1-1	CAIKNYGGTEAFF	TGTGCCATAAAGAATTACGGGGGCACTGAAGCTTTCTTT
.	TRBV10-3	TRBD2	TRBJ2-1	CAISERSGGANEQFF	TGTGCCATCAGTGAGAGAAGCGGGGGAGCAAATGAGCAGTTCTTC
many	TRBV5-1	.	TRBJ2-2	CASSKGSNTGELFF	TGCGCCAGCAGTAAGGGCTCGAACACCGGGGAGCTGTTTTTT
many	TRBV28	TRBD2	TRBJ2-2	CASSQASGVTGELFF	TGTGCCAGCAGCCAGGCTAGCGGGGTCACCGGGGAGCTGTTTTTT
few	TRBV12-3/TRBV12-4	TRBD2	TRBJ2-5	CASSYRRRGETQYF	TGTGCCAGCAGTTACCGGCGGCGGGGGGAGACCCAGTACTTC
many	TRBV20-1	.	TRBJ2-7	CSARPLPQAYEQYF	TGCAGTGCTAGACCCCTCCCCCAGGCCTACGAGCAGTACTTC
few	TRBV12-3/TRBV12-4	TRBD1	TRBJ2-7	CASSPGTGVPKGYEQYF	TGTGCCAGCAGCCCCGGGACAGGGGTGCCCAAGGGCTACGAGCAGTACTTC
many	TRBV2	TRBD2	TRBJ2-5	CASRRLAEETQYF	TGTGCCAGCAGAAGACTAGCGGAAGAGACCCAGTACTTC
.	TRBV5-4	.	TRBJ2-6	CASSFLVASGANVLTF	TGTGCCAGCAGCTTCTTAGTAGCATCTGGGGCCAACGTCCTGACTTTC
.	TRBV12-3/TRBV12-4	.	TRBJ1-1	CASSTRGNTEAFF	TGTGCCAGCAGTACCAGAGGAAACACTGAAGCTTTCTTT
few	TRBV15	TRBD2	TRBJ2-1	CATSRELADLYNEQFF	TGTGCCACCAGCAGAGAACTAGCGGATTTATACAATGAGCAGTTCTTC
.	TRBV7-9	.	TRBJ2-5	CASSFLGRKETQYF	TGTGCCAGCAGCTTTTTGGGCCGGAAAGAGACCCAGTACTTC
few	TRBV12-3/TRBV12-4	.	TRBJ1-1	CASSVDRRFTEAFF	TGTGCCAGCAGTGTCGACAGGCGGTTCACTGAAGCTTTCTTT
many	TRBV13	.	TRBJ2-7	CASSLKYNEQYF	TGTGCCAGCAGCTTGAAGTATAACGAGCAGTACTTC
few	TRBV7-8	TRBD2	TRBJ2-1	CASSLVSLAVYNEQFF	TGTGCCAGCAGCTTAGTTTCGCTAGCGGTGTACAATGAGCAGTTCTTC
few	TRBV6-1	.	TRBJ1-5	CASLGGQQNQPQHF	TGTGCCAGTTTAGGCGGACAGCAAAATCAGCCCCAGCATTTT
.	TRBV29-1	.	TRBJ2-3	CSVRNRGGDTQYF	TGCAGCGTTAGAAACAGGGGGGGAGATACGCAGTATTTT